Presented here are 23 T cell receptor beta chains from one specimen sequenced in a study of blood T cell repertoires in COVID-19. Here immunoSEQ multiplex PCR was the method, and the copy in TCRdb shows in-frame clones only, minus some. The sample lists about 98,000 clones, 82% seen once, with about a tenth in the top ten. The specimen sequenced was peripheral blood. The receptors were gathered from a man between 65 and 80 years old with active or convalescent COVID-19.

This clone appeared a few times. J is TRBJ1-1 and V is TRBV10-3; unclear D gene. The CDR3 consists of 12 residues. Trimming took 6 bases from V and 2 from J, leaving 7 bases between them. Per germline, CDR1 ENHRY and CDR2 SYGVKD. CDR3 in amino acids: CAISNPNTEAFF. Written as DNA, the CDR3 is TGTGCCATCAGCAATCCAAACACTGAAGCTTTCTTT.

The chain recombines TRBV27 with TRBJ2-7; 9 bases align to TRBD1. Germline V CDR1 and CDR2: MNHEY, SMNVEV (reference sequence). V lost 3 bases, J lost 2 bases, and 14 bases stayed unmatched. This CDR3 has 18 amino acids. The CDR3 nucleotides are TGTGCCAGCAGTTTGGGACAGGGATTCAATTTCAACCCCTACGAGCAGTACTTC. Translation: CASSLGQGFNFNPYEQYF.

This chain links TRBV4-1 with TRBJ2-7; 9 positions agree with TRBD2. The CDR3 runs to 14 residues. Per germline, CDR1 MGHRA and CDR2 YSYEKL. V was clipped by 3 bases and J by 3 bases; unmatched bases: 3. CDR3 coding DNA: TGCGCCAGCAGCCAGGGACTAGCTGGCTACGAGCAGTACTTC. Translated, it gives CASSQGLAGYEQYF.

This rearrangement joins TRBV19 to TRBJ1-2, with 10 bases aligning to TRBD1. This CDR3 comprises 17 residues. V lost 4 bases and J lost 4; bases outside the gene matches: 12. Per the germline V gene, CDR1 is LNHDA and CDR2 is SQIVND (reference sequence). CDR3 sequence (DNA): TGTGCCAGTAGTACCAGAACCGGGACAGGGGCCCTCTATGGCTACACCTTC. Translated, it gives CASSTRTGTGALYGYTF.

This chain links TRBV4-3 with TRBJ2-7, with TRBD1 identical over 7 bases. The ends lost 4 bases at V and 1 base at J; junction bases unmatched: 4. CDR3 size: 14 residues. CDR1 is LGHNA, CDR2 YSLEER, per germline. CDR3: CASSRGQNSYEQYF. The CDR3, as DNA: TGCGCCAGCAGCCGGGGACAGAATTCCTACGAGCAGTACTTC.

The V gene is TRBV12-5, the J gene TRBJ2-2; TRBD2 aligns across 7 bases. This CDR3 spans 15 amino acids. The germline V gene has CDR1 LGHNT and CDR2 FRNRAP. Trimming cost V 6 bases and J 4 bases; bases outside gene matches: 8. The chain's CDR3 is CASGLTERGTGELFF. CDR3 sequence (DNA): TGTGCTAGTGGCCTGACAGAGCGGGGCACCGGGGAGCTGTTTTTT. Using reference TRBV12-5 and TRBJ2-2 for the parts outside the CDR3, the full variable domain is DARVTQTPRHKVTEMGQEVTMRCQPILGHNTVFWYRQTMMQGLELLAYFRNRAPLDDSGMPKDRFSAEMPDATLATLKIQPSEPRDSAVYFCASGLTERGTGELFFGEGSRLTVL.

V usage is TRBV9 and J usage is TRBJ1-6; possible D gene TRBD1, 5 bases. In germline, CDR1 is SGDLS, CDR2 YYNGEE. The CDR3 sequence is 13 residues long. V lost 3 bases and J 7 bases, leaving 8 bases between the germline ends. The CDR3 coding sequence is TGTGCCAGCAGCGACACAGGAAATTCACCCCTCCACTTT. This translates into CASSDTGNSPLHF. Drawing the rest from reference TRBV9 and TRBJ1-6, the complete variable domain is DSGVTQTPKHLITATGQRVTLRCSPRSGDLSVYWYQQSLDQGLQFLIQYYNGEERAKGNILERFSAQQFPDLHSELNLSSLELGDSALYFCASSDTGNSPLHFGNGTRLTVT.

This chain connects TRBV7-2 to TRBJ1-2, with a tentative D call TRBD1 (5 bases). Trimming removed 6 bases at V and 4 bases at J, with 15 bases between. Germline V gene lookup returns CDR1 SGHTA and CDR2 FQGNSA. The CDR3 loop spans 14 amino acids. DNA of the CDR3: TGTGCCAGCAGGGCCGGGGGGTCTTTCTATGGCTACACCTTC. Translated, it gives CASRAGGSFYGYTF.

The chain uses TRBV3-1 (or the pseudogene TRBV3-2) and TRBJ1-5; D possibly corresponds to TRBD1 (6 bases). The CDR3 extends over 15 amino acids. In germline, CDR1 is LGHDT, CDR2 YNNKEL (reference sequence). V was cut by 1 base and J by 6 bases, with 13 bases left in between. The CDR3 DNA follows: TGTGCCAGCAGCCAAGGGACAGTATCTTCTCAGCCCCAGCATTTT. Its protein product is CASSQGTVSSQPQHF.

This clone was counted only a few times. CDR3 nucleotides: TGTGCCAGCAGCCGCGACACCCGGGGGTGGGGCACTGAAGCTTTCTTT. It is translated as CASSRDTRGWGTEAFF. The chain recombines TRBV3-1 (or the pseudogene TRBV3-2) with TRBJ1-1; a weak D match, TRBD1 (5 bases). Germline lookup yields CDR1 LGHDT and CDR2 YNNKEL (reference sequence). V was cut by 4 bases and J by 4 bases, with 19 bases left in between. The CDR3 loop spans 16 amino acids.

This clone has only a few counts. The chain employs TRBV18 and TRBJ1-2; a possible D gene is TRBD1 (6 bases). The CDR3 has 13 residues. V was trimmed by 5 bases and J by 8 bases, leaving 15 bases between them. Per the germline V gene, CDR1 is KGHSH and CDR2 is LQKENI. The CDR3 region is CASSIGTSEGYTF. CDR3 sequence (DNA): TGTGCCAGCTCAATCGGGACATCAGAGGGCTACACCTTC.

This sequence joins TRBV2 and TRBJ1-4; D gene unclear. From germline, CDR1 is SNHLY and CDR2 FYNNEI. This CDR3 has 13 residues. The V end lost 7 bases, the J end lost 0 bases, and 6 bases lay between the germline ends. The CDR3 region is CASTQTTNEKLFF. CDR3 coding DNA: TGTGCCAGCACACAGACAACTAATGAAAAACTGTTTTTT.

The chain combines TRBV7-8 with TRBJ2-1; 7 nucleotides match TRBD1. CDR3 length equals 16 residues. The V and J ends lost 1 base and 7 bases, in that order; junction bases with no gene match: 10. Germline values: CDR1 SGHVS, CDR2 FQNEAQ. DNA for the CDR3: TGTGCCAGCAGCTTAGGAGTAAGGGGGCGGAAAAATGAGCAGTTCTTC. Translating it yields CASSLGVRGRKNEQFF.

V and J are TRBV29-1 and TRBJ2-7; the D gene is possibly TRBD1 (5 bases). Germline CDR1 reads SQVTM; CDR2 reads ANQGSEA. CDR3 size: 13 residues. V was clipped by 0 bases and J by 4 bases, with 10 bases between them. The CDR3 nucleotides read TGCAGCGTTGAAGACAGGGTGGGGTACGAGCAGTACTTC. Its protein product is CSVEDRVGYEQYF.

The gene calls are TRBV7-8 and TRBJ2-5; D uncertain. The germline V gene encodes CDR1 SGHVS and CDR2 FQNEAQ. The CDR3 has 15 residues. The V end was cut by 6 bases, the J end by 2 bases, with 16 bases between. CDR3: CASRATRHQQETQYF. DNA of the CDR3: TGTGCCAGCAGAGCAACGCGGCATCAGCAAGAGACCCAGTACTTC.

The rearrangement joins TRBV10-3 to TRBJ2-1; 8 bases match TRBD2. The germline V gene encodes CDR1 ENHRY and CDR2 SYGVKD. CDR3 length: 16 amino acids. J gave up 10 bases and V 6 bases, and 17 bases lay outside the gene matches. CDR3 in amino acids: CAIRGSGTRPYGEQFF. CDR3 DNA: TGTGCCATCAGGGGCTCCGGGACTAGACCCTATGGGGAGCAGTTCTTC.

The V gene is TRBV3-1 (or the pseudogene TRBV3-2), the J gene TRBJ1-3; D is perhaps TRBD1 (6 bases). Germline CDR1 and CDR2: LGHDT and YNNKEL (reference sequence). CDR3 length equals 17 residues. The ends were cut back, 0 bases at V and 0 bases at J, with 12 bases in the middle. CDR3 sequence: CASSQEGAAVSGNTIYF. CDR3 DNA sequence: TGTGCCAGCAGCCAAGAGGGGGCCGCTGTCTCTGGAAACACCATATATTTT.

The chain is built from TRBV10-3 and TRBJ1-2, with 8 bases lining up with TRBD1. J gave up 4 bases and V 10 bases, and 2 bases lay outside the gene matches. Germline V gene data show CDR1 as ENHRY and CDR2 as SYGVKD. The CDR3 runs to 11 residues. The CDR3 here is CATTGGYGYTF. The CDR3 DNA reads TGTGCCACCACAGGGGGCTATGGCTACACCTTC.

This clone has a handful of counts. The chain links TRBV5-1 to TRBJ1-6; tentatively, D is TRBD1 (5 bases). Trimming left V 4 bases short and J 7 bases short, with 15 bases between. Germline V gives CDR1 SGHRS, CDR2 YFSETQ. The CDR3 sequence is 15 residues long. The CDR3 nucleotides are TGCGCCAGCAGCCGGGCCGGGGGTGTGAATTCACCCCTCCACTTT. Translated: CASSRAGGVNSPLHF. The whole variable domain, filled in from reference TRBV5-1 and TRBJ1-6, reads KAGVTQTPRYLIKTRGQQVTLSCSPISGHRSVSWYQQTPGQGLQFLFEYFSETQRNKGNFPGRFSGRQFSNSRSEMNVSTLELGDSALYLCASSRAGGVNSPLHFGNGTRLTVT.

The chain uses TRBV7-8 and TRBJ1-2; D not resolved. The CDR3 runs 16 residues. From germline, CDR1 is SGHVS and CDR2 FQNEAQ. V lost 4 bases to trimming and J lost 2 bases, with 17 bases between them. The CDR3 is CASSSARRARNYGYTF. CDR3 in DNA: TGTGCCAGCAGCTCCGCCCGGAGGGCAAGGAACTATGGCTACACCTTC.

The chain couples TRBV10-3 to TRBJ1-4; 10 bases line up with TRBD1. V gave up 5 bases and J gave up 6 bases; unmatched junction bases: 9. The CDR3 is 16 residues long. Per the germline V gene, CDR1 is ENHRY and CDR2 is SYGVKD. CDR3 in amino acids: CAISPRRGTGDEKLFF. The CDR3 nucleotides are TGTGCCATCAGTCCCCGGAGGGGGACAGGGGATGAAAAACTGTTTTTT.

V usage is TRBV29-1 and J usage is TRBJ2-3; 9 bases fit TRBD2. CDR1 SQVTM and CDR2 ANQGSEA come from the germline V gene. The CDR3 loop spans 16 amino acids. The V gene end was trimmed by 4 bases and the J gene end by 8 bases; junction bases not matched to a gene: 16. For the CDR3, the DNA is TGCAGCGTTGGGTCAGAGCGGGGGGCTCCCTTTGGTACGCAGTATTTT. Translating gives CSVGSERGAPFGTQYF.

This sequence joins TRBV19 and TRBJ1-5; TRBD1 might be the D (5 bases). Per germline, CDR1 LNHDA and CDR2 SQIVND (reference sequence). Trimming took off 4 bases at V and 4 bases at J, with 14 bases between the two ends. The CDR3 sequence is 15 residues long. Here the CDR3 reads CASSTVDSPNQPQHF. As DNA, the CDR3 is TGTGCCAGTAGTACTGTCGACAGCCCTAATCAGCCCCAGCATTTT.